Shown below are 6 T cell receptor beta chains from a single sample sequenced in a study of CD8 T cells in Susac syndrome. RNA, at roughly 0.5 to 1 ug, was reverse transcribed with random hexamers. TCRdb processed the immunoSEQ multiplex PCR reads anew with MiXCR; each CDR3 protein has one entry. This table holds about 190,000 distinct CDR3 sequences, over 90% found once. Specimen: CD8+ T cells from PBMCs. These receptors all come from a human donor with Susac syndrome.

V and J are TRBV20-1 and TRBJ1-1; D unclear. The CDR3 sequence is 14 residues long. Looked up from germline, CDR1 is DFQATT and CDR2 is SNEGSKA (reference sequence). Deletions cut 3 bases from V and 1 base from J, with 12 bases between. CDR3 sequence (DNA): TGCAGTGCTAGTTCGGCCTACGGGAACACTGAAGCTTTCTTT. Protein product: CSASSAYGNTEAFF.

This clonotype was recorded once. The CDR3 loop reads CASSPGTLEQYF. In DNA form, the CDR3 reads TGTGCCAGCAGCCCAGGGACTCTAGAGCAGTACTTC. The chain uses TRBV7-6 and TRBJ2-7; D is possibly TRBD2 (6 bases). The CDR3 contains 12 residues. Trimming cost V 5 bases and J 7 bases, with 12 bases left between them. The germline V gene encodes CDR1 SGHVS and CDR2 FNYEAQ.

This chain links TRBV4-2 with TRBJ2-1, with D possibly TRBD1 on 6 matching bases. CDR3 size: 14 residues. CDR1 and CDR2 from the germline V gene are LGHNA and YNFKEQ. V lost 1 base, J lost 5 bases, and 9 bases lay in between. CDR3 amino acids: CASSQVGTNNEQFF. DNA for the CDR3: TGTGCCAGCAGCCAAGTAGGGACAAACAATGAGCAGTTCTTC.

V gene TRBV14 combines with J gene TRBJ2-1; D gene uncertain. The ends were cut back, 4 bases at V and 8 bases at J, with 9 bases in the middle. This CDR3 spans 12 amino acids. Germline assignment: CDR1 SGHDN and CDR2 FVKESK. The CDR3 bases are TGTGCCAGCAGCCCCCATCCCTATGAGCAGTTCTTC. It yields the protein CASSPHPYEQFF.

V gene TRBV7-9 combines with J gene TRBJ1-2; 7 nucleotides match TRBD1. This CDR3 spans 17 amino acids. The trim removed 4 bases at V and 4 bases at J, leaving 15 bases unmatched. Germline loops: CDR1 SEHNR, CDR2 FQNEAQ (reference sequence). The CDR3, as DNA: TGTGCCAGCAGCTCCGCAGGGGCGACAGGGCTCGGCTATGGCTACACCTTC. Protein: CASSSAGATGLGYGYTF.

The V gene is TRBV5-1, the J gene TRBJ2-7, with TRBD2 matching 7 bases. The J segment lost 0 bases and the V segment lost 5 bases, leaving 8 bases of the junction unmatched. Germline CDR1 is SGHRS and CDR2 is YFSETQ. CDR3 size: 15 residues. The CDR3 spells CASRAIGGSSYEQYF. The DNA of the CDR3 is TGCGCCAGCAGGGCCATCGGGGGGAGCTCCTACGAGCAGTACTTC.